Listed below are T cell receptor beta chains from one sample, sequenced in a study of STAT5B mutations in CD4+ large granular lymphocyte leukemia. Assay: immunoSEQ multiplex PCR; the TCRdb copy retains only in-frame clones and omits some. The top ten hold approximately 0.32% of the sample, which has 37,000 or so clones, around 85% seen once. Sequenced: CD4+ T cells from blood buffy coats. The source is a human donor in good health. The CDR3 runs from the conserved cysteine through the conserved F or W. Each record gives: D gene, J gene, clone size, V gene, CDR3 DNA, CDR3 protein. The D gene is left open where the match is weak. Expanded clones are given a class, and other clones once, few, many or no size at all.

>TRBD1|TRBJ1-5|few|TRBV6-5
TGTGCCAGCAGTCCGACAGGGGATAAGGATCAGCCCCAGCATTTT
CASSPTGDKDQPQHF
>TRBD1|TRBJ2-5|-|TRBV20-1
TGCAGCACAGGGGGGCAAGAGACCCAGTACTTC
CSTGGQETQYF
>-|TRBJ1-5|-|TRBV10-3
TGTGCCATCAGTGCGGGAAACAATCAGCCCCAGCATTTT
CAISAGNNQPQHF
>-|TRBJ1-1|-|TRBV2
TGTGCCAGCAGGCCTGAGATGGGGAACACTGAAGCTTTCTTT
CASRPEMGNTEAFF
>-|TRBJ2-7|-|TRBV7-9
TGTGCCAGCAGCCCCCGGAGTCAGGGCCCCTACGAGCAGTACTTC
CASSPRSQGPYEQYF
>-|TRBJ1-2|-|TRBV30
TGTGCCTGGAGTGTACCTGGCTACACCTTC
CAWSVPGYTF
>TRBD2|TRBJ2-3|once|TRBV19
TGTGCCAGTAGTATTTGGACTAGCGGGAGGGCGTCAGATACGCAGTATTTT
CASSIWTSGRASDTQYF
>-|TRBJ1-1|-|TRBV6-5
TGTGCCAGCAGTTACGTGGACAGAAGGAACACTGAAGCTTTCTTT
CASSYVDRRNTEAFF
>-|TRBJ2-5|-|TRBV28
TGTGCCAGCGGAGAACAAGAGACCCAGTACTTC
CASGEQETQYF
>-|TRBJ1-4|-|TRBV6-1
TGTGCCAGCAGTGCCACCGGGACCTCGAATGAAAAACTGTTTTTT
CASSATGTSNEKLFF
>-|TRBJ1-4|-|TRBV29-1
TGCAGCGTTGTAGGCGGAACCTCTAATGAAAAACTGTTTTTT
CSVVGGTSNEKLFF
>-|TRBJ1-5|once|TRBV6-6
TGTGCCAGCAGTTCTCGGCGGGGGATGAGCAATCAGCCCCAGCATTTT
CASSSRRGMSNQPQHF
>-|TRBJ1-2|-|TRBV9
TGTGCCAGCAGCTCTACCCTTGGGGTGTTCACAGTAGGGGATGGCTACACCTTC
CASSSTLGVFTVGDGYTF
>-|TRBJ1-5|-|TRBV6-5
TGTGCCAGCAGTGTTGGGGATTGGCAGCCCCAGCATTTT
CASSVGDWQPQHF
>TRBD1|TRBJ2-7|-|TRBV7-2
TGTGCCAGCAGCTTACAGGGGGACTCCTACGAGCAGTACTTC
CASSLQGDSYEQYF
>TRBD2|TRBJ2-3|once|TRBV4-3
TGCGCCAGCAGCCAAGTTGGGGGGGGCACAGATACGCAGTATTTT
CASSQVGGGTDTQYF
>-|TRBJ1-6|-|TRBV2
TGTGCCAGCAGGGACACAGGGCGGTATAATTCACCCCTCCACTTT
CASRDTGRYNSPLHF
>TRBD1|TRBJ1-2|-|TRBV18
TGTGCCAGCTCACCACCGTGGCAGGGGGAAGGCTACACCTTC
CASSPPWQGEGYTF
>-|TRBJ1-6|-|TRBV6-1
TGTGCCAGCAGTGAATCTCCGGGGGGCTCACCCCTCCACTTT
CASSESPGGSPLHF
>-|TRBJ1-1|-|TRBV19
TGTGCCAGTAGTTTGCCTGGATGGGACACTGAAGCTTTCTTT
CASSLPGWDTEAFF
>TRBD2|TRBJ2-2|-|TRBV10-3
TGTGCCATCCGAAAAGCGGGAGATTATTCCGGGGAGCTGTTTTTT
CAIRKAGDYSGELFF
>TRBD1|TRBJ1-1|-|TRBV6-5
TGTGCCAGCACTAAACAGGGGAGGAACACTGAAGCTTTCTTT
CASTKQGRNTEAFF
>-|TRBJ1-1|-|TRBV4-1
TGCGCCAGCAGCCAAGCTTGGCGGGCAGGGGTTCTGAACACTGAAGCTTTCTTT
CASSQAWRAGVLNTEAFF
>TRBD1|TRBJ1-5|-|TRBV2
TGTGCCAGCAGGGAGGACAGGGGCGGCAATCAGCCCCAGCATTTT
CASREDRGGNQPQHF
>TRBD1|TRBJ2-2|-|TRBV5-1
TGCGCCAGCAGCCTACAACAGGGGTCCGGGGAGCTGTTTTTT
CASSLQQGSGELFF
>-|TRBJ2-5|-|TRBV19
TGTGCCAGTAGTATAGGGATCGGAGAAAACCAAGAGACCCAGTACTTC
CASSIGIGENQETQYF
>TRBD1|TRBJ1-3|-|TRBV7-8
TGTGCCAGCAGCAGATACTATACAGGGGGAAAAGCAAACACCATATATTTT
CASSRYYTGGKANTIYF
>-|TRBJ1-2|few|TRBV28
TGTGCCAGCAGTTTATCTGGGATAGCGTATGGCTACACCTTC
CASSLSGIAYGYTF
>-|TRBJ2-7|-|TRBV25-1
TGTGCCAGCAGTGAATTAATTAGCGGTGTCTCCGAGCAGTACTTC
CASSELISGVSEQYF
>-|TRBJ1-4|-|TRBV7-9
TGTGCCAGCAGCTTAACAGGATCTAATGAAAAACTGTTTTTT
CASSLTGSNEKLFF
>-|TRBJ2-2|-|TRBV9
TGTGCCAGCAGCGGTGCTCGGCTGCGGGAGAACACCGGGGAGCTGTTTTTT
CASSGARLRENTGELFF
>-|TRBJ1-6|-|TRBV28
TGTGCCAGCAGTCTCAGCCCCAGCTCCTATAATTCACCCCTCCACTTT
CASSLSPSSYNSPLHF
>-|TRBJ1-6|-|TRBV4-2
TGTGCCAGCAGCCAAGATCACACAGGCTTTTCACCCCTCCACTTT
CASSQDHTGFSPLHF
>-|TRBJ1-5|-|TRBV5-4
TGTGCCAGCAGCACGGACAGCAATCAGCCCCAGCATTTT
CASSTDSNQPQHF